A single sample is the source of the 5 T cell receptor beta chains below, sequenced in a study of blood T cell repertoires in COVID-19. The assay was immunoSEQ multiplex PCR, and TCRdb's table has in-frame clones only and misses some. This sample has some 350,000 clones, with roughly nine tenths found just once. Sequenced material: PBMCs or T cells enriched from blood (not recorded which). Receptors originate from a man between 18 and 35 years old who had recovered from COVID-19.

J is TRBJ1-2 and V is TRBV6-4; TRBD1 aligns across 8 bases. This CDR3 is built from 13 residues. In germline, CDR1 is MRHNA, CDR2 SNTAGT. V lost 6 bases and J lost 4; bases outside the gene matches: 4. The CDR3 loop is CASSVGTGYGYTF. The CDR3 DNA reads as TGTGCCAGCAGCGTCGGGACAGGCTATGGCTACACCTTC.

This chain joins TRBV5-1 and TRBJ2-1, with 13 positions matching TRBD2. Germline V CDR1 and CDR2: SGHRS, YFSETQ. The CDR3 contains 15 residues. Losses at the gene ends were 4 bases for V and 5 bases for J; bases not matched to a gene: 3. The CDR3 sequence: CASSPGLAGNNEQFF. The CDR3 DNA reads TGCGCCAGCAGCCCGGGACTAGCGGGGAACAATGAGCAGTTCTTC.

This rearrangement joins TRBV6-5 to TRBJ1-1; 7 positions match TRBD1. Germline-derived CDR1 and CDR2 are MNHEY and SVGAGI. The CDR3 is 13 residues long. With 7 bases clipped from V and 4 bases from J, the junction kept 6 bases outside the gene matches. CDR3 amino acids: CASKTGVGTEAFF. The CDR3 coding sequence is TGTGCCAGCAAAACAGGGGTGGGCACTGAAGCTTTCTTT.

This clone was seen a handful of times. V is TRBV14 and J is TRBJ1-5; D call uncertain. The germline gives CDR1 SGHDN, CDR2 FVKESK. V gave up 3 bases and J gave up 0 bases, with 12 bases separating them. There are 16 residues in the CDR3. CDR3 in DNA: TGTGCCAGCAGCCATACGCGTTCCTATAGCAATCAGCCCCAGCATTTT. Protein product: CASSHTRSYSNQPQHF.

V and J are TRBV5-1 and TRBJ2-1; TRBD2 matches 8 bases. From germline, CDR1 is SGHRS and CDR2 YFSETQ. V lost 1 base to trimming and J lost 0 bases; unmatched junction nucleotides: 6. The CDR3 length is 17 residues. Written as DNA, the CDR3 is TGCGCCAGCAGCTTGACTAGCGGCCAGAGCTCCTACAATGAGCAGTTCTTC. This encodes CASSLTSGQSSYNEQFF.